These 13 T cell receptor beta chains originate from one sample sequenced in a study of CD8 T cells in Susac syndrome. An amount of RNA that ranged from roughly 0.5 to 1 ug was reverse transcribed with random hexamers. Via MiXCR, TCRdb re-called the immunoSEQ multiplex PCR reads, giving one row per CDR3 protein. This sample yields about 120,000 distinct CDR3 sequences, of which around 94% are seen a single time; roughly 0.088% belongs to the top ten. Material: CD4+ T cells from PBMCs. These receptor sequences come from a human donor with multiple sclerosis.

Remarks on this clonotype: An end of the junction differs from the germline gene, which may be a read error. This chain connects TRBV7-7 to TRBJ1-5; unclear D gene. Germline CDR1 is SSHAT and CDR2 is FNYEAQ (reference sequence). The CDR3 spans 13 residues. The CDR3 DNA reads as TGTGCTAGCAGCTCATCCCCCGATCAGCCCCAGCATTTT. Translation gives CASSSSPDQPQHF.

The rearrangement links TRBV19 to TRBJ2-7, with D possibly matching TRBD2 (6 bases). CDR1 and CDR2 (germline): LNHDA, SQIVND (reference sequence). The V and J ends lost 4 bases and 6 bases respectively, with 10 bases between them. The CDR3 is made up of 12 amino acids. CDR3 protein: CASSTRGGEQYF. DNA of the CDR3: TGTGCCAGTAGTACCCGGGGAGGCGAGCAGTACTTC.

The chain joins TRBV3-1 to TRBJ2-2; maybe TRBD1 (6 bases). The CDR3 contains 15 residues. The V end lost 1 base, the J end lost 5 bases, and 11 bases lay between the germline ends. Germline lookup yields CDR1 LGHDT and CDR2 YNNKEL (reference sequence). CDR3 loop: CASSQAPGATGELFF. The CDR3 DNA reads TGTGCCAGCAGCCAAGCGCCAGGGGCTACCGGGGAGCTGTTTTTT.

V gene TRBV4-1 combines with J gene TRBJ1-4; 10 bases fit TRBD1. Germline V gives CDR1 MGHRA, CDR2 YSYEKL. The CDR3 totals 15 residues. V was pared by 3 bases and J by 6 bases, with 4 bases of the junction left unmatched. The CDR3 region is CASSHEGTGDEKLFF. The CDR3 nucleotides read TGCGCCAGCAGCCACGAAGGGACAGGGGATGAAAAACTGTTTTTT.

The chain employs TRBV3-1 and TRBJ2-1, with D possibly being TRBD2 (5 bases). CDR1 LGHDT and CDR2 YNNKEL come from the germline V gene (reference sequence). Deletions cut 7 bases from V and 1 base from J, with 11 bases between. CDR3 size: 14 residues. CDR3 sequence (DNA): TGTGCCAGCACCCTGACGGGGTCCTACAATGAGCAGTTCTTC. Its protein is CASTLTGSYNEQFF.

The chain uses TRBV27 and TRBJ2-5; TRBD1 is a possible D gene (6 bases). The V end lost 6 bases, the J end lost 0 bases, and 14 bases lay between the germline ends. The germline CDR1 and CDR2 sequences are MNHEY and SMNVEV (reference sequence). This CDR3 region has 15 residues. The CDR3 sequence: CASRGFRGYQETQYF. CDR3 DNA sequence: TGTGCCAGCAGAGGTTTCAGGGGTTACCAAGAGACCCAGTACTTC.

In its sample, this clonotype was seen once. The chain links TRBV11-3 to TRBJ1-2; D is undetermined. CDR3 length equals 17 residues. Germline V gene sequence: CDR1 SGHNT, CDR2 YENEEA. V lost 5 bases and J 0 bases, leaving 19 bases between the germline ends. DNA for the CDR3: TGTGCCAGCAGCCCGGGTTTGAATAGTTTGACTAACTATGGCTACACCTTC. Protein product: CASSPGLNSLTNYGYTF.

This chain links TRBV20-1 with TRBJ1-2; tentatively, D is TRBD1 (6 bases). The CDR3 is 13 amino acids. The V gene's germline CDR1 is DFQATT and CDR2 SNEGSKA (reference sequence). Deletions cut 3 bases from V and 2 bases from J, with 10 bases between. CDR3 sequence reads: CSARGQGNYGYTF. The CDR3 bases are TGCAGTGCTAGGGGGCAGGGGAACTATGGCTACACCTTC.

This clonotype was seen just once. The J gene is TRBJ1-1, the V gene TRBV5-1, with 7 bases lining up with TRBD1. Germline CDR1 and CDR2: SGHRS and YFSETQ. This CDR3 contains 14 residues. Trimming took 4 bases from V and 4 from J; bases not matched to a gene: 7. This chain's CDR3 is CASSNDRAITEAFF. In DNA, the CDR3 is TGCGCCAGCAGCAATGACAGGGCTATCACTGAAGCTTTCTTT.

V and J are TRBV6-5 and TRBJ2-4; D assignment may be TRBD1 or TRBD2 (5 bases each). CDR1 and CDR2 (germline): MNHEY, SVGAGI. The length of the CDR3 is 15 residues. Trimming stripped 3 bases from V and 3 bases from J, with 12 bases between. CDR3: CASSYPTGGKNIQYF. DNA of the CDR3: TGTGCCAGCAGTTATCCCACTGGGGGCAAAAACATTCAGTACTTC.

The chain is built from TRBV12-3 or TRBV12-4 and TRBJ1-3, with D hard to call. Deletions cut 6 bases from V and 0 bases from J, with 9 bases between. CDR3 length equals 14 residues. This chain's CDR3 is CASSPVDSGNTIYF. DNA for the CDR3: TGTGCCAGCAGCCCAGTTGACTCTGGAAACACCATATATTTT.

In its sample, this clonotype was seen once. The J gene is TRBJ2-7, the V gene TRBV6-5; TRBD1 matches 7 bases. The germline V gene encodes CDR1 MNHEY and CDR2 SVGAGI. With 7 bases clipped from V and 6 bases from J, the junction kept 9 bases outside the gene matches. This CDR3 has 13 amino acids. The CDR3 region is CASTKYTGVEQYF. CDR3 nucleotides: TGTGCCAGCACGAAATACACAGGGGTCGAGCAGTACTTC.

The J gene is TRBJ2-1, the V gene TRBV20-1; 9 positions match TRBD1. CDR1 and CDR2 (germline): DFQATT, SNEGSKA (reference sequence). This CDR3 comprises 15 residues. The V and J ends lost 6 bases and 3 bases, in that order; junction bases with no gene match: 9. The CDR3 loop is CSANTGQGYYNEQFF. The CDR3 DNA reads TGCAGTGCGAATACGGGACAGGGATACTACAATGAGCAGTTCTTC.